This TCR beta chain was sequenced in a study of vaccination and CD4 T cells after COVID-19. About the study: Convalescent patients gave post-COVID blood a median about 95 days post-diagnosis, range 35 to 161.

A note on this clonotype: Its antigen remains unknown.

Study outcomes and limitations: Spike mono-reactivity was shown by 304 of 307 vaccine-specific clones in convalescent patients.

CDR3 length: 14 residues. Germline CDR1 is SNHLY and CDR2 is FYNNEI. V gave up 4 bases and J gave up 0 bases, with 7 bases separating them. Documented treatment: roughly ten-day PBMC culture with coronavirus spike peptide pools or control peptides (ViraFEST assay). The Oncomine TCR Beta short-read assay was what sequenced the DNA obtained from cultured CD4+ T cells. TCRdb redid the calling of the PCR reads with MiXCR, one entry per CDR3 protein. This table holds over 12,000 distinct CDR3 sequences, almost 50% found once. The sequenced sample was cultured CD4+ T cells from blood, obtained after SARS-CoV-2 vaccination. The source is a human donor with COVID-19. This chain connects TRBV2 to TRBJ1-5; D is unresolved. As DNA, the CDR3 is TGTGCCAGCAGTGGACCGTATAGCAATCAGCCCCAGCATTTT. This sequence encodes CASSGPYSNQPQHF.